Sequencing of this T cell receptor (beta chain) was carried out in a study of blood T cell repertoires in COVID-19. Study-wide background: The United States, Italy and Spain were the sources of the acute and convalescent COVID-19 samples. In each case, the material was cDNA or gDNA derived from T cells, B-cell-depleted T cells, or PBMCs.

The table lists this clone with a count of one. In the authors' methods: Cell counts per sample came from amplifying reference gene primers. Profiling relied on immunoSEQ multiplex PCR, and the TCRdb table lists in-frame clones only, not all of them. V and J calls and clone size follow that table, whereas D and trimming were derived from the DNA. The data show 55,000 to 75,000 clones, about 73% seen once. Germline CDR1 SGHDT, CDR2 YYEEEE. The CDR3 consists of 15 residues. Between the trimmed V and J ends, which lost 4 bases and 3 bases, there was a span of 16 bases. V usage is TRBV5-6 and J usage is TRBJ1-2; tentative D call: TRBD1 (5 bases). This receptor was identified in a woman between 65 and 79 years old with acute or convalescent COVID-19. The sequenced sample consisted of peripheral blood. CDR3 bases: TGTGCCAGCAGCCTGGACGGGGGAGGGGACTATGGCTACACCTTC. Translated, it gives CASSLDGGGDYGYTF.